The clone carrying this T cell receptor (beta chain) was recorded at least ten times. As yet, its antigen is unknown. Before extraction, the whole blood was not fractionated, and total RNA was taken from it. The source of the sample is a study of human T cells and chemical hapten exposure. The overall study: Among samples, TCR yields varied mainly because of small differences in pooled library volume.

Library construction involved attaching unique molecular identifiers to individual cDNA molecules, which allowed quantitative, reproducible TCR counting. Authors' processing steps: Across samples, TCR counts had a median of around 100,000 and ranged from about 20,000 to 750,000. TCRdb used MiXCR to reprocess the 5' RACE reads, holding one entry per CDR3 protein. V and J calls and clone size were set by TCRdb, not the authors. The sample lists 130,000 or so distinct CDR3 sequences, approximately 4% occurring once. Findings and caveats of the study: Among TCRs, those above 1 in 1000 frequency were unaffected by DPC sensitization.

The TCR comes from a female donor in good health.

CDR3 residues: CASSSGQENWNTEAFF. The CDR3 DNA reads TGCGCCAGCAGCTCTGGACAGGAGAATTGGAACACTGAAGCTTTCTTT. The chain has TRBV5-1 and TRBJ1-1; 7 positions match TRBD1. Germline CDR1 SGHRS, CDR2 YFSETQ. Trimming cost V 3 bases and J 1 base; bases outside gene matches: 9. The length of the CDR3 is 16 residues.